This T cell receptor beta chain derives from a study of blood T cell repertoires in COVID-19. Trimming stripped 2 bases from V and 14 bases from J, with 15 bases between. The CDR3 sequence is 13 residues long. Some clones are missing from TCRdb's copy, which holds only in-frame ones; the method was immunoSEQ multiplex PCR. The table records a few hundred thousand clones, roughly nine tenths of them present only once. The chain has TRBV12-3 or TRBV12-4 and TRBJ1-4; D unclear. The clonotype comes from a man aged 45-65 years with acute or convalescent COVID-19. Specimen: peripheral blood. This CDR3 is CASSLLPRRSLFF. The CDR3 DNA follows: TGTGCCAGCAGTTTACTACCCCGCCGATCGCTGTTTTTT.